What follows describes a single TCR beta chain. The antigen is not known. Some clones are missing from TCRdb's copy, which holds only in-frame ones; the method was immunoSEQ multiplex PCR. In the table there are about 68,000 clones, around 84% of which are singletons. This sample is drawn from a study of OX40 agonist ivuxolimab in advanced cancers. Study conclusions and caveats: The average count of expanded clones was higher among CD8+ T cells than among CD4+. Also present in some nonresponders was a low level of normalized T-cell clonal expansion.

This CDR3 spans 12 amino acids. From germline, CDR1 is KGHSH and CDR2 LQKENI. Material: CD4+ or CD8+ T cells sorted from blood, obtained in a trial of the OX40 agonist ivuxolimab. The clonotype was recovered from an adult with an advanced solid tumor such as melanoma, head and neck, liver or kidney cancer. The chain couples TRBV18 to TRBJ2-5; D is unclear. The assigned J gene may be wrong: the sequence end matches TRBJ2-7 better. In nucleotides, the CDR3 is TGTGCCAGCTCACCTTCTCGCTACGAGCAGTACTTC. Its protein product is CASSPSRYEQYF.